This T cell receptor (beta chain) comes out of a study of long-term antiretroviral therapy in people with HIV. Details on this clone: What it binds is not known.

Runs used v3.0 of the immunoSEQ assay and were done at survey level. The repertoire was sequenced with immunoSEQ multiplex PCR; TCRdb's copy has only in-frame clones and lacks some. There are about 25,000 clones in the sample; around 86% occur only once, and less than 20% lies in the top ten. Held in samples before DNA extraction were roughly 1-11 million cryopreserved PBMC. General study findings and limits: HIV repertoires covered narrower CDR3 length ranges than controls did. Subsequent to ART, diversity was augmented yet persisted below that of transplant donor controls.

The receptor was isolated from a man aged 50 to 60 with HIV. This sample comprised unsorted PBMCs, obtained 1.2 years after starting antiretroviral therapy.

In nucleotides, the CDR3 is TGTGCCAGCAGCTCCGTGGGCAGGGGCTCAGCTTTCTTT. This gives the protein CASSSVGRGSAFF. The chain joins TRBV7-8 to TRBJ1-1, with D possibly TRBD1 on 6 matching bases. V was pared by 4 bases and J by 10 bases, with 16 bases between. CDR1 is SGHVS, CDR2 FQNEAQ, per germline. The CDR3 spans 13 residues.